This T cell receptor (beta chain) was profiled in a study of regulatory T cells in long-lasting Graves disease. The authors built TCR beta libraries using iRepertoire HTBI primers and Arm-PCR of CDR3 regions. TCRdb reprocessed the multiplex PCR reads with MiXCR, giving one entry per CDR3 protein. The table records about 460,000 distinct CDR3 sequences, approximately 23% of them present only once. Noted time point: persistent/refractory GD, antithyroid drugs over 5 years with positive TRAb. PBMC-derived RNA was used for the TCR library. Graves' disease diagnosis followed American Thyroid Association guidelines. Germline-derived CDR1 and CDR2 are MNHNS and SASEGT. The CDR3 sequence is 11 residues long. The J segment lost 9 bases and the V segment lost 11 bases, leaving 9 bases of the junction unmatched.

Here the sequenced sample was peripheral blood mononuclear cells (PBMCs), taken when the disease was refractory, from a patient treated with antithyroid drugs. The receptor comes from a female donor with Graves disease. This chain joins TRBV6-1 and TRBJ1-1; 7 bases align to TRBD1. CDR3 DNA sequence: TGTGCCTCATCAACAGGGGATAAAGCTTTCTTT. As protein: CASSTGDKAFF.